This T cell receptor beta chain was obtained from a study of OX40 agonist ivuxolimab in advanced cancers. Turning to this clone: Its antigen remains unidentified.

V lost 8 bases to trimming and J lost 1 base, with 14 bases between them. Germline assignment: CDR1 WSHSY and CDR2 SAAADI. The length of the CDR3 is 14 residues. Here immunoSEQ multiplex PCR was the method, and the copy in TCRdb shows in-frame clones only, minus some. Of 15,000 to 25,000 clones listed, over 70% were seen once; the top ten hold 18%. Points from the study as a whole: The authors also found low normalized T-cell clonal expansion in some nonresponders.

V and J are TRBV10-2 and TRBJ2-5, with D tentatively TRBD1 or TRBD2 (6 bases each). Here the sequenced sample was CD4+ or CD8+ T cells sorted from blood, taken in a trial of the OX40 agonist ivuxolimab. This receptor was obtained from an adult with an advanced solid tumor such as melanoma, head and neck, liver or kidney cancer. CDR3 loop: CASGGPSFQETQYF. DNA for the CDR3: TGCGCCAGCGGGGGGCCAAGCTTCCAAGAGACCCAGTACTTC.